The table lists the clone carrying this T cell receptor beta chain with many counts. Mismatch with germline at one junction end may stem from a read error. A single record per CDR3 protein comes from TCRdb applying MiXCR to the PCR reads. The sample includes about half a million distinct CDR3 sequences, about 22% seen only once; the top ten take 0.84%. This CDR3 contains 15 residues. Looked up from germline, CDR1 is DFQATT and CDR2 is SNEGSKA (reference sequence). These data originate in a study of molecular identifiers for immune sequencing clone quantification. Sequencing was carried out using naive CD8+ T cells from blood, with Jurkat cell RNA spiked in. Noted subset: FACS-sorted CD8+CD4-CCR7+CD45RA+ naive T cells. This sequence originates from a human donor in good health. Some libraries in this study had Jurkat cell RNA spiked in. V gene TRBV20-1 combines with J gene TRBJ1-1; TRBD1 matches 9 bases. DNA for the CDR3: TGCAGTGCTAGCCCCGACAGGGGGGAGAACGCTGAAGCTTTCTTT. Protein sequence: CSASPDRGENAEAFF.